The 3 T cell receptor beta chains in this list originate from one sample, sequenced in a study of cytomegalovirus exposure and HLA in healthy donors (dated by TCRdb to between 2016 and 2019). Libraries were constructed by the immunoSEQ multiplex PCR assay. For the multiplex PCR, a mixture combining 60 forward primers for TCR Vbeta segments and 13 reverse primers for TCR Jbeta segments was used. TCRdb provides this immuneACCESS table in a form limited to in-frame rearrangements. Some clones are lacking; in checked studies, under half of them reflect an unresolved V gene, and why the rest are absent is not known. In all, the sample holds some 150,000 clones, and nearly 85% of those were seen once. The top ten hold nearly 3.5% of the sample. The material sequenced was PBMCs. Receptors were obtained from a male donor in good health and CMV-seronegative.

The chain recombines TRBV10-3 with TRBJ2-7; 11 positions agree with TRBD1. The CDR3 loop spans 13 amino acids. The germline CDR1 and CDR2 sequences are ENHRY and SYGVKD. V was pared by 9 bases and J by 3 bases, with 4 bases of the junction left unmatched. CDR3 bases: TGTGCCATATTGGGACAGGGGGACTACGAGCAGTACTTC. Translating gives CAILGQGDYEQYF.

The chain links TRBV30 to TRBJ1-1; a weak D match, TRBD1 (5 bases). The length of the CDR3 is 13 residues. Trimming removed 3 bases at V and 0 bases at J, with 8 bases between. Germline CDR1 and CDR2: GTSNPN and SVGIG (reference sequence). The CDR3 coding sequence is TGTGCCTGGAGGGTACAGGTGAACACTGAAGCTTTCTTT. This translates into CAWRVQVNTEAFF.

The rearrangement uses TRBV5-1 and TRBJ2-6; D is perhaps TRBD1 (5 bases). The V and J ends lost 3 bases and 2 bases respectively, with 12 bases between them. The CDR3 contains 16 residues. Germline V gene lookup returns CDR1 SGHRS and CDR2 YFSETQ. Here the CDR3 reads CASSSTVETGANVLTF. CDR3 in DNA: TGCGCCAGCAGCTCGACAGTAGAAACTGGGGCCAACGTCCTGACTTTC.